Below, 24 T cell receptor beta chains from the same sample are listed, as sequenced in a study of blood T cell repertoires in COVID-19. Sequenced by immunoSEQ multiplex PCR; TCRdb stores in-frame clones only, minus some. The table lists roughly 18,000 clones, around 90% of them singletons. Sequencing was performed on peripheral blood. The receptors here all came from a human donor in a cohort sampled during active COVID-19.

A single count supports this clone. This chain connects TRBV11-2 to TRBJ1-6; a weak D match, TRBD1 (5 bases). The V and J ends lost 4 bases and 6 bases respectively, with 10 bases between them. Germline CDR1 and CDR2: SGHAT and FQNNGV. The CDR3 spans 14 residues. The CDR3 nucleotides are TGTGCCAGCAGCTGGGGGGGGGTTAATTCACCCCTCCACTTT. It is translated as CASSWGGVNSPLHF.

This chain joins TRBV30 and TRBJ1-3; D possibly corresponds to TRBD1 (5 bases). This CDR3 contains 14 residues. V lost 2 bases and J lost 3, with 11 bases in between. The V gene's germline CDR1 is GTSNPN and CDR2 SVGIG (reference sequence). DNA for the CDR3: TGTGCCTGGAGTCTAGGGGTTCTTGGAAACACCATATATTTT. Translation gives CAWSLGVLGNTIYF.

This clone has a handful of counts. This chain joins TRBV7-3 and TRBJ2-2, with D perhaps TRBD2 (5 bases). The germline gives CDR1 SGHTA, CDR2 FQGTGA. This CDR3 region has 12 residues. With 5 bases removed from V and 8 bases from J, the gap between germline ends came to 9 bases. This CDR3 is CASSRPGGELFF. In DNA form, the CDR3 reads TGTGCCAGCAGCCGCCCGGGGGGGGAGCTGTTTTTT.

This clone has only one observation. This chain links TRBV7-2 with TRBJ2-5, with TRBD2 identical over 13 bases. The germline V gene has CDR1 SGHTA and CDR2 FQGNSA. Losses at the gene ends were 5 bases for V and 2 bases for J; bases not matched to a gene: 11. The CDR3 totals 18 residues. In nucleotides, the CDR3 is TGTGCCAGCAGCACCTCGGGACTAGCGGGGAGGGAACAAGAGACCCAGTACTTC. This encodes CASSTSGLAGREQETQYF.

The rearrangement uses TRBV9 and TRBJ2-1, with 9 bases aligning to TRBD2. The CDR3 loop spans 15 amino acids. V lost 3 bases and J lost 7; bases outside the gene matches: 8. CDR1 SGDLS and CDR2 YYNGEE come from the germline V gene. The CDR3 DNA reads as TGTGCCAGCAGCGCGCCGGGACTAGCATTGAATGAGCAGTTCTTC. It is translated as CASSAPGLALNEQFF.

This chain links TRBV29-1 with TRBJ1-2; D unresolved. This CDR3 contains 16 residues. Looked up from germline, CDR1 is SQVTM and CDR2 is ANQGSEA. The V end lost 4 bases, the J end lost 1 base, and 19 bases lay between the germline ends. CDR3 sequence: CSVGVPDIGYNYGYTF. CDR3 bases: TGCAGCGTTGGGGTCCCAGACATAGGTTATAACTATGGCTACACCTTC.

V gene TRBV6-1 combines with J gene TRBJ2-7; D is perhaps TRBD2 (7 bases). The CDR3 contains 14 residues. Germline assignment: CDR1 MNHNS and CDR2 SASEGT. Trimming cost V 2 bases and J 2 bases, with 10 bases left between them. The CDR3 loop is CASSEWGGPYEQYF. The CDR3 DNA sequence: TGTGCCAGCAGTGAATGGGGGGGGCCCTACGAGCAGTACTTC.

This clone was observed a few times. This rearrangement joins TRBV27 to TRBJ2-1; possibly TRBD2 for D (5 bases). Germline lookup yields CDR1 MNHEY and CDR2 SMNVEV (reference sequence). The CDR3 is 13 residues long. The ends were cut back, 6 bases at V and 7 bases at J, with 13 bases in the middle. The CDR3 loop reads CASRDPGRNEQFF. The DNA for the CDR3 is TGTGCCAGCAGGGATCCGGGGAGAAATGAGCAGTTCTTC.

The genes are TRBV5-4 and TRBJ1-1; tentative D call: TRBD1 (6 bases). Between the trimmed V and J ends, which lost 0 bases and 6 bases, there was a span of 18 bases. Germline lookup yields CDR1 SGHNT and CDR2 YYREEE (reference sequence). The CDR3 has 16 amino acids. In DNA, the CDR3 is TGTGCCAGCAGCTTGGGAAGTGGGGGGGCGTTTGCTGAAGCTTTCTTT. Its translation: CASSLGSGGAFAEAFF.

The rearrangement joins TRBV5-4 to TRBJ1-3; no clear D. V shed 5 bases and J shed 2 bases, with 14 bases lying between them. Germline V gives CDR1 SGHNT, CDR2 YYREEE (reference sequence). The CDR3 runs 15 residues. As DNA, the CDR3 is TGTGCCAGCAGTGTGGGCGTAACGGCTGGAAACACCATATATTTT. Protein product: CASSVGVTAGNTIYF.

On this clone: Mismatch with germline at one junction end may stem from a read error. As DNA, the CDR3 is TGTGTCAGCAGGTCGGAGCGGGGGCCCGGAGGGGCCCAGTACTTC. As protein: CVSRSERGPGGAQYF. The V gene is TRBV6-6, the J gene TRBJ2-5; 8 nucleotides align to TRBD2. The germline V gene has CDR1 MNHNY and CDR2 SVGAGI (reference sequence). The CDR3 has 15 amino acids.

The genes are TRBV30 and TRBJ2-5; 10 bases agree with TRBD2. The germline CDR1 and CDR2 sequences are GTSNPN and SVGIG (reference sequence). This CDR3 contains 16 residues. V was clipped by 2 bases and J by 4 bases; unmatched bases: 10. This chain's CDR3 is CAWSPVPSGRGETQYF. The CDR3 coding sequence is TGTGCCTGGAGTCCTGTACCCAGCGGGAGGGGAGAGACCCAGTACTTC.

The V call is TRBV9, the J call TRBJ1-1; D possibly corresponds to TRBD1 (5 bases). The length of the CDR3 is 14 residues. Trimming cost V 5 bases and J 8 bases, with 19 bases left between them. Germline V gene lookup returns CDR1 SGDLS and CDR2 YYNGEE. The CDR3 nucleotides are TGTGCCAGCAGTGTATCACAGGAGCCCGGGGAAGCTTTCTTT. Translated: CASSVSQEPGEAFF.

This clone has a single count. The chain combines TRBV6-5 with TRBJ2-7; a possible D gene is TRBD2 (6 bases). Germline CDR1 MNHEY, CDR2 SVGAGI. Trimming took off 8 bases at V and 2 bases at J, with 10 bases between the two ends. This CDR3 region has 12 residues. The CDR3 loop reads CASAGPPYEQYF. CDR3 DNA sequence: TGTGCCAGCGCGGGGCCGCCCTACGAGCAGTACTTC.

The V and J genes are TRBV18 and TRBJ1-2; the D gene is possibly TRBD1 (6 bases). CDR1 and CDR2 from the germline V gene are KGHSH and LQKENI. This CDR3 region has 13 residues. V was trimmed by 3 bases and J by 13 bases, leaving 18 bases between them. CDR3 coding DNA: TGTGCCAGCTCACCCCGGGAAGGGTCCAGGGGCACCTTC. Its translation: CASSPREGSRGTF.

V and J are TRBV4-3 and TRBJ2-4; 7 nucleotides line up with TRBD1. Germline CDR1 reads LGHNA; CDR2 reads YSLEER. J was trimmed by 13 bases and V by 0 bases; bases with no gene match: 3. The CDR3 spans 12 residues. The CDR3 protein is CASSQEGGPQYF. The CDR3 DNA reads TGCGCCAGCAGCCAAGAAGGGGGCCCGCAGTACTTC.

The CDR3 bases are TGTGCCAGCAGTGACTCGAAGGGACAGGGGTCCAATGAGCAGTTCTTC. Its translation: CASSDSKGQGSNEQFF. The chain employs TRBV6-4 and TRBJ2-1; 10 bases match TRBD1. V lost 0 bases and J lost 6; bases outside the gene matches: 5. This CDR3 is 16 amino acids long. Germline assignment: CDR1 MRHNA and CDR2 SNTAGT.

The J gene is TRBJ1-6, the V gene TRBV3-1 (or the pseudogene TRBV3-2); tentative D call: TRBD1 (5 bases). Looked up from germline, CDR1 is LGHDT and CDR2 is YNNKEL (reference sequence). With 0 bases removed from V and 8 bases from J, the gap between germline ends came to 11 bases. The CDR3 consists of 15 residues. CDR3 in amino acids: CASSQDHRLDSPLHF. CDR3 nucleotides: TGTGCCAGCAGCCAAGATCACAGGCTTGATTCACCCCTCCACTTT.

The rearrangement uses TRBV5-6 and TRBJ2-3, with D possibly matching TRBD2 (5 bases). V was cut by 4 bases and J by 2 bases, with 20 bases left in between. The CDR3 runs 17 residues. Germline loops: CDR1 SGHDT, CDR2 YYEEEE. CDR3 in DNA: TGTGCCAGCAGCCCTTCTGCCGTCGGGATCTTCACAGATACGCAGTATTTT. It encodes CASSPSAVGIFTDTQYF.

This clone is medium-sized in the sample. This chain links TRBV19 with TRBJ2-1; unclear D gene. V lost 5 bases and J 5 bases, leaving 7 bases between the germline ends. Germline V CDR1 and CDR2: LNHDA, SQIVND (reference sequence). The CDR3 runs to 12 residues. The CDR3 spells CASSDWNNEQFF. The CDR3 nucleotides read TGTGCCAGTAGTGACTGGAACAATGAGCAGTTCTTC. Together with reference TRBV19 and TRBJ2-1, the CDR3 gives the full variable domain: DGGITQSPKYLFRKEGQNVTLSCEQNLNHDAMYWYRQDPGQGLRLIYYSQIVNDFQKGDIAEGYSVSREKKESFPLTVTSAQKNPTAFYLCASSDWNNEQFFGPGTRLTVL.

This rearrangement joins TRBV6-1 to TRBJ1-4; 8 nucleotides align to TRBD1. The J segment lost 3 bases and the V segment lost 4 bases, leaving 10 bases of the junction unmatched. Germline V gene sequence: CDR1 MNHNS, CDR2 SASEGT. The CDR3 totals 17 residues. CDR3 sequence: CASSGTGGAKANEKLFF. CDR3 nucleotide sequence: TGTGCCAGCAGTGGTACAGGGGGAGCTAAAGCTAATGAAAAACTGTTTTTT.

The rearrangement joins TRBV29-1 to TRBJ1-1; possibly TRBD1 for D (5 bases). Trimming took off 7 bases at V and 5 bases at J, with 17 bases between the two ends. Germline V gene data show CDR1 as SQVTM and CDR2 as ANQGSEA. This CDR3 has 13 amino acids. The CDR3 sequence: CSAPSGRGTEAFF. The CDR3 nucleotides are TGCAGCGCTCCTTCAGGGCGAGGAACTGAAGCTTTCTTT.

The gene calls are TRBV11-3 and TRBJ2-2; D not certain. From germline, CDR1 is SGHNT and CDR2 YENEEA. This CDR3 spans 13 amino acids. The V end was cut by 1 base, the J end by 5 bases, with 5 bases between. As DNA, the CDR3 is TGTGCCAGCAGCTTAGGGGCTACCGGGGAGCTGTTTTTT. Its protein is CASSLGATGELFF. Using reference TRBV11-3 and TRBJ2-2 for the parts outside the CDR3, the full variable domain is EAGVVQSPRYKIIEKKQPVAFWCNPISGHNTLYWYLQNLGQGPELLIRYENEEAVDDSQLPKDRFSAERLKGVDSTLKIQPAELGDSAVYLCASSLGATGELFFGEGSRLTVL.

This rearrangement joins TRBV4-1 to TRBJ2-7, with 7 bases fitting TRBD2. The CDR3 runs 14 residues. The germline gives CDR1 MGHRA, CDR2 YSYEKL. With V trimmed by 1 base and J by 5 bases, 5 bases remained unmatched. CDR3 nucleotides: TGCGCCAGCAGCCAAGCCTTGGGAGGGCACGAGCAGTACTTC. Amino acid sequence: CASSQALGGHEQYF.